This is a list of T cell receptor beta chains from one sample in a study of OX40 agonist ivuxolimab in advanced cancers. TCRdb keeps only in-frame clones here, not all; method: immunoSEQ multiplex PCR. The sample lists roughly 43,000 clones; approximately 83% were seen once. The input for sequencing was CD4+ or CD8+ T cells sorted from blood, taken in a trial of the OX40 agonist ivuxolimab. The receptors originated from an adult with an advanced solid tumor such as melanoma, head and neck, liver or kidney cancer. The CDR3 runs from the conserved cysteine through the conserved F or W. The size entry is marked missing in some rows and otherwise reads once, few, many or a size class.

>.|TRBV5-4
CASTTGGDYGYTF
>.|TRBV5-4
CASSGQVGYNYGYTF
>few|TRBV30
CAWSVFPDRTYNEQFF
>.|TRBV5-4
CASSGGLAGTETQYF
>.|TRBV10-3
CATDRGSGANVLTF
>.|TRBV6-1
CASSGDGRYEQYF
>once|TRBV4-1
CASSQDPGSSGGTQYF
>.|TRBV11-2
CASSLQAAQPQHF
>.|TRBV30
CAWNPGGGQPQHF
>.|TRBV2
CASSGLVEANEQFF
>.|TRBV5-1
CASSPTYRARNTEAFF
>.|TRBV21-1
CASSPNGPWSSYEQYF
>.|TRBV10-1
CASPGYTF
>.|TRBV6-6
CASKRSMNTEAFF
>.|TRBV2
CASIWDGTEAFF
>.|TRBV5-5
CASSTGTDHYGYTF
>.|TRBV7-8
CASSSTDRFTLHF
>few|TRBV7-8
CASSSRTRLTDTQYF
>.|TRBV27
CASSLAGTGDSYNSPLHF
>.|TRBV2
CASKPRGSYEQYF
>few|TRBV10-2
CASSEPGMGHTEAFF
>.|TRBV7-9
CASSLTRGRNYGYTF
>.|TRBV9
CASSASGRGNTGELFF
>.|TRBV5-4
CASSPGTDSYEQYF
>.|TRBV6-5
CASSYSASYNEQFF
>.|TRBV7-9
CASSSKPTGIIVYEQYF
>.|TRBV5-5
CASSPHPAGVAGFQETQYF
>.|TRBV21-1
CASSHDRISYEQYF
>.|TRBV10-3
CAISDGFYGYTF
>.|TRBV6-5
CASSYSGQGSPLHF
>.|TRBV5-5
CASNVRDSYEQYF
>.|TRBV9
CASSVEENTEAFF
>few|TRBV10-1
CASSGDRRVAGFNQPQHF
>once|TRBV15
CATSSSDWRGGYTF
>.|TRBV11-2
CASSLDPAGNSPLHF
>.|TRBV6-6
CASSVLAGGSEQYF
>.|TRBV4-1
CASSQATSGGVNEQFF
>.|TRBV10-3
CAISGGSGTRSTDTQYF
>.|TRBV10-2
CASSQKETQYF
>.|TRBV7-8
CASSFEGGYTGELFF
>.|TRBV19
CASSMNSGGGNEQFF
>few|TRBV19
CASSHDRGRQPQHF
>.|TRBV19
CASSMADISRSTNEKLFF
>.|TRBV9
CASSEDLRGTGNTIYF
>.|TRBV5-8
CASSLTRSSGNTIYF
>.|TRBV6-1
CASSDWGRTNYGYTF
>.|TRBV6-6
CASSYAQTQETQYF
>.|TRBV6-4
CASSQLAGAYNEQFF
>.|TRBV30
CAWSGQWGQPRHF
>.|TRBV2
CASSVGGRVTEAFF
>.|TRBV5-4
CASSMGGQGMADTQYF
>.|TRBV28
CASFPGTGGGYSNQPQHF
>.|TRBV7-3
CASSSTSGGALVQYF
>.|TRBV19
CASSIKGAAFF
>.|TRBV5-1
CASSLMGISSTDTQYF